Following are 9 T cell receptor beta chains from one sample sequenced in a study of T cell repertoires in cytomegalovirus infection. TCRdb itself ran the reads through MiXCR, one entry per CDR3 protein. In the table there are hundreds of thousands of distinct CDR3 sequences, around 35% of which are singletons. The antigens of these receptors remain unknown. Sequencing was performed on cultured PBMCs, taken from culture after CMV antigen stimulation. Receptors were obtained from a human donor in good health (CMV status not recorded). Some clones in this sample may be carry-over from other donors' samples.

The chain carries TRBV2 and TRBJ1-1, with D unresolved. CDR3 length equals 15 residues. Trimming stripped 4 bases from V and 4 bases from J, with 16 bases between. Germline values: CDR1 SNHLY, CDR2 FYNNEI. The CDR3 spells CASSVIRVVGTEAFF. CDR3 sequence (DNA): TGTGCCAGCAGTGTTATACGGGTGGTGGGCACTGAAGCTTTCTTT.

In regard to this clonotype: One base away lies a much larger clone, so this may be a sequencing read error. The rearrangement uses TRBV7-6 and TRBJ1-1, with TRBD1 matching over 7 bases. In germline, CDR1 is SGHVS, CDR2 FNYEAQ. Trimming at V came to 8 bases and at J to 5 bases, leaving 8 bases not matched to a gene. The CDR3 length is 13 residues. The CDR3 loop is CASGRTGGTEAFF. The CDR3, as DNA: TGTGCCAGCGGCCGGACAGGAGGGACTGAAGCTTTCTTT.

This chain connects TRBV3-1 to TRBJ2-7; D is perhaps TRBD1 or TRBD2 (5 bases each). The V and J ends lost 4 bases and 9 bases respectively, with 13 bases between them. Per the germline V gene, CDR1 is LGHDT and CDR2 is YNNKEL (reference sequence). The CDR3 length is 12 residues. The CDR3 DNA is TGTGCCAGCAGCCGCCTACGAGGGGTGCAGTACTTC. This encodes CASSRLRGVQYF.

The chain joins TRBV6-1 to TRBJ1-3; D gene uncertain. V lost 7 bases and J 0 bases, leaving 10 bases between the germline ends. The CDR3 consists of 14 residues. Per germline, CDR1 MNHNS and CDR2 SASEGT. This chain's CDR3 is CASTADRSGNTIYF. The CDR3 DNA sequence: TGTGCCAGCACGGCGGACCGCTCTGGAAACACCATATATTTT.

This clonotype was recorded once. The chain links TRBV18 to TRBJ2-5; 11 nucleotides match TRBD2. CDR1 KGHSH and CDR2 LQKENI come from the germline V gene. CDR3 length: 19 residues. V was pared by 0 bases and J by 4 bases, with 13 bases of the junction left unmatched. DNA for the CDR3: TGTGCCAGCTCACCACCGCCTAGCGGGGGGACGCGACCTACAGAGACCCAGTACTTC. It encodes CASSPPPSGGTRPTETQYF.

The sample holds a few counts of this clonotype. With a much larger clone just one base away, this may be a read error. This sequence joins TRBV7-8 and TRBJ2-7; D possibly corresponds to TRBD1 (5 bases). V was shortened by 0 bases and J by 3 bases, with 6 bases between the two germline ends. The CDR3 spans 13 residues. Looked up from germline, CDR1 is SGHVS and CDR2 is FQNEAQ. The CDR3 DNA reads as TGTGCCAGCAGCTTAGCCAGGGTCTACGAGCAGTACTTC. It is translated as CASSLARVYEQYF.

This clonotype was counted a few times. This chain uses TRBV28 with TRBJ2-1; 14 positions agree with TRBD2. The CDR3 length is 18 residues. With V trimmed by 5 bases and J by 1 base, 7 bases remained unmatched. Looked up from germline, CDR1 is MDHEN and CDR2 is SYDVKM. The CDR3 DNA is TGTGCCAGCAGTCAGGGACTAGCGGGAGCCCCATCCTACAATGAGCAGTTCTTC. This translates into CASSQGLAGAPSYNEQFF.

CDR3 coding DNA: TGCAGTGCTAGACTAGCGGGAGCAGCAGGGAATGAGCAGTTCTTC. Encoded protein: CSARLAGAAGNEQFF. This chain joins TRBV20-1 and TRBJ2-1; TRBD2 agrees at 10 bases. Losses at the gene ends were 2 bases for V and 7 bases for J; bases not matched to a gene: 8. CDR3 size: 15 residues. From germline, CDR1 is DFQATT and CDR2 SNEGSKA (reference sequence).

This chain connects TRBV7-2 to TRBJ2-3; D gene ambiguous. Germline V gene sequence: CDR1 SGHTA, CDR2 FQGNSA. V lost 5 bases, J lost 0 bases, and 9 bases lay in between. There are 14 residues in the CDR3. CDR3 region: CASSPIRSTDTQYF. CDR3 nucleotides: TGTGCCAGCAGCCCTATACGTAGCACAGATACGCAGTATTTT.